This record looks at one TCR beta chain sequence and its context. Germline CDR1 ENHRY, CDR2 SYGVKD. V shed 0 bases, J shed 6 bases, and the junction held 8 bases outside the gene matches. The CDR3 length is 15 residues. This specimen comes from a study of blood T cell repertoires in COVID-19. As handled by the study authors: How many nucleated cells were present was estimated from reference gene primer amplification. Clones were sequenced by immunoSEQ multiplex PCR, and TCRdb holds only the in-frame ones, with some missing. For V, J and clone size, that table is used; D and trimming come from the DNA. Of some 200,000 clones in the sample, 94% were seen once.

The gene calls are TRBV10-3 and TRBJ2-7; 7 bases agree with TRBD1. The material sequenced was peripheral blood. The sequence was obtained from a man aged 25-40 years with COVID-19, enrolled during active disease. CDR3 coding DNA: TGTGCCATCAGTGAGTCTGGGACAGCAGACTCCGAGCAGTACTTC. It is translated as CAISESGTADSEQYF.